This T cell receptor beta chain comes out of a study of blood T cell repertoires in COVID-19. Study in general: The United States, Italy and Spain supplied acute and convalescent COVID-19 samples. T cells, B-cell-depleted T cells, or PBMCs provided the cDNA or gDNA that served as material.

Under the authors' procedure: Using reference gene primer amplification, nucleated cell counts were estimated. Clones were sequenced by immunoSEQ multiplex PCR, and TCRdb holds only the in-frame ones, with some missing. The V and J calls and the clone size are those of that table, but D and trimming were determined from the DNA. Among roughly 110,000 clones, just over 90% were seen once, and the ten largest hold roughly 1.2%. Sequencing was performed on peripheral blood. The sequence derives from a woman aged 25 to 45 with acute or convalescent COVID-19.

CDR3 nucleotide sequence: TGTGCCAGCAGTGAATCGTTCAGCTACGAGCAGTACTTC. Protein: CASSESFSYEQYF. V usage is TRBV2 and J usage is TRBJ2-7; D gene uncertain. Trimming left V 2 bases short and J 3 bases short, with 8 bases between. CDR1 is SNHLY, CDR2 FYNNEI, per germline. The CDR3 contains 13 residues.